This T cell receptor beta chain was sequenced during a study of a mutant IDH1 vaccine in newly diagnosed glioma. Background on the study: Beginning 4-6 weeks after radiotherapy alone, or with temozolomide cycles, vaccination took place. Treated patients showed a male proportion of about 60%, a female proportion of roughly 38%, and a mean age of around 40 years. Previous treatment comprised radiotherapy, temozolomide, or both, mostly both. Study-wide findings and caveats: Pseudoprogression apparently lacked any relation to changes in top peripheral T cell clonotypes.

Time point here: week 11, during vaccination. Vaccine doses each comprised 300 ug of mutant IDH1 20-mer peptide, with topical imiquimod. Method: immunoSEQ multiplex PCR; TCRdb's copy keeps in-frame clones and lacks some. The sample has about 130,000 clones; over 75% are singletons. Notes on this clone: As yet, its antigen is unknown.

The CDR3 length is 14 residues. J lost 7 bases, V lost 6 bases, and 11 bases had no gene match. Germline CDR1 MNHEY, CDR2 SMNVEV (reference sequence). V and J are TRBV27 and TRBJ1-1, with 7 bases lining up with TRBD1. The receptor was isolated from a man between 40 and 49 years old with glioma. The sequencing used PBMCs, collected from a glioma patient whose treatment included an IDH1 peptide vaccine. CDR3 nucleotides: TGTGCCAGCAGCCTCGGACAGGTCCGGAGTGAAGCTTTCTTT. It encodes CASSLGQVRSEAFF.